The T cell receptor beta chain described here comes from a study of beta chain features in type 1 diabetes. The CDR3 has 16 residues. The J segment lost 4 bases and the V segment lost 1 base, leaving 10 bases of the junction unmatched. Germline V gene lookup returns CDR1 GTSNPN and CDR2 SVGIG (reference sequence). General study findings and limits: All four CD4+ subsets from Type 1 diabetes patients carried moderately but significantly shorter TCRB CDR3s.

This clone was found a few times. Its antigen is not identified. Expressed TCRB transcripts were sequenced because the entire RNA isolate underwent reverse transcription. Naive, central memory and regulatory T cell samples averaged approximately 3.6 million immunoSEQ reads each. TCRdb keeps only in-frame clones here, not all; method: immunoSEQ multiplex PCR. The sample has about 400,000 clones, roughly 12% seen once. The receptor was derived from a man aged 18 to 30 in good health. The gene calls are TRBV30 and TRBJ2-3; 8 nucleotides line up with TRBD2. The sequenced material came from naive CD4+ T cells from blood. This CDR3 reads CAWSGVRGGPADTQYF. DNA for the CDR3: TGTGCCTGGAGTGGTGTTCGGGGGGGGCCGGCAGATACGCAGTATTTT.